This TCR beta chain was observed in a study of T cells after yellow fever vaccination. Background on the study: Preparation of fractions with low cell numbers was performed using SMART-Seq v4 Ultra Low Input.

Findings and limits, study-wide: Clonotypes appearing in both CD4 and CD8 compartments existed, and their share was small.

In this sample, this clonotype turned up many times. What it binds is not known. The TCR cDNA carried a universal primer site and UMIs from 5'RACE template switching. One entry per CDR3 protein, called by TCRdb with MiXCR from the 5' RACE reads. This sample has under 600,000 distinct CDR3 sequences, with approximately 15% found just once. This CDR3 is built from 13 residues. V was pared by 1 base and J by 5 bases, with 7 bases between. Germline CDR1 SGHTA, CDR2 FQGNSA. The sequenced sample was PBMCs, obtained on the day of the yellow fever booster vaccination. The TCR originated in a man younger than 45 who received the YFV17D yellow fever vaccine. The gene calls are TRBV7-2 and TRBJ2-3; D gene unclear. The CDR3 sequence is CASSLDLQDTQYF. CDR3 in DNA: TGTGCCAGCAGCTTAGACCTGCAAGATACGCAGTATTTT.